The 24 T cell receptor beta chains below come from one sample, sequenced in a study of blood T cell repertoires in COVID-19. Data came from immunoSEQ multiplex PCR; TCRdb stores just in-frame clones and leaves some out. The data show about 160,000 clones, approximately 88% seen once. Sample: peripheral blood. The receptors shown here come from a woman older than 75 with active or convalescent COVID-19.

The rearrangement uses TRBV10-3 and TRBJ2-5, with 9 bases that match TRBD1. V gave up 10 bases and J gave up 1 base; unmatched junction bases: 16. Germline-derived CDR1 and CDR2 are ENHRY and SYGVKD. The CDR3 extends over 17 amino acids. This CDR3 reads CATHGGQGVKGQETQYF. The CDR3 bases are TGTGCCACCCATGGGGGACAGGGTGTAAAGGGCCAAGAGACCCAGTACTTC.

V is TRBV11-3 and J is TRBJ1-1, with a tentative D call TRBD1 (6 bases). The V gene lost 5 bases and the J gene lost 5 bases, with 12 bases spanning the gap. The CDR3 has 13 residues. Germline V gene lookup returns CDR1 SGHNT and CDR2 YENEEA. The CDR3 DNA reads TGTGCCAGCAGCCCCACAGGGATAACTGAAGCTTTCTTT. Translated: CASSPTGITEAFF.

This clone was recorded only once. The chain couples TRBV7-9 to TRBJ1-5; perhaps TRBD1 as D (5 bases). Trimming cost V 10 bases and J 4 bases, with 14 bases left between them. This CDR3 spans 13 amino acids. Germline CDR1 and CDR2: SEHNR and FQNEAQ (reference sequence). The CDR3 DNA reads as TGTGCCATTACGGCTGGGGCAAATCAGCCCCAGCATTTT. Translation: CAITAGANQPQHF. Full variable domain (missing parts from reference TRBV7-9 and TRBJ1-5): DTGVSQNPRHKITKRGQNVTFRCDPISEHNRLYWYRQTLGQGPEFLTYFQNEAQLEKSRLLSDRFSAERPKGSFSTLEIQRTEQGDSAMYLCAITAGANQPQHFGDGTRLSIL.

This clone was detected only a few times. V usage is TRBV6-4 and J usage is TRBJ2-3, with 9 bases fitting TRBD2. The CDR3 is 13 residues long. Per the germline V gene, CDR1 is MRHNA and CDR2 is SNTAGT. V lost 4 bases, J lost 9 bases, and 5 bases stayed unmatched. The chain's CDR3 is CASSGSSGGTQYF. CDR3 DNA: TGTGCCAGCAGTGGATCCAGCGGGGGGACGCAGTATTTT.

The V and J genes are TRBV7-8 and TRBJ2-2; 7 bases align to TRBD1. Per germline, CDR1 SGHVS and CDR2 FQNEAQ. The CDR3 is 15 amino acids. The trim removed 6 bases at V and 1 base at J, leaving 5 bases unmatched. CDR3 sequence reads: CASRHRQGNTGELFF. The CDR3 nucleotides read TGTGCCAGCAGACATAGACAGGGGAACACCGGGGAGCTGTTTTTT. Filled out from reference TRBV7-8 and TRBJ2-2, the complete variable domain reads GAGVSQSPRYKVAKRGQDVALRCDPISGHVSLFWYQQALGQGPEFLTYFQNEAQLDKSGLPSDRFFAERPEGSVSTLKIQRTQQEDSAVYLCASRHRQGNTGELFFGEGSRLTVL.

This chain links TRBV6-2 or TRBV6-3 with TRBJ1-1; possibly TRBD1 for D (6 bases). The V gene's germline CDR1 is MNHEY and CDR2 SVGEGT. This CDR3 spans 14 amino acids. Trimming cost V 2 bases and J 7 bases, with 14 bases left between them. The CDR3 nucleotides read TGTGCCAGCAGTTACCACGGCAGGGGATTTGAAGCTTTCTTT. It codes for CASSYHGRGFEAFF.

V usage is TRBV7-2 and J usage is TRBJ1-5; a weak D match, TRBD1 (5 bases). V gave up 5 bases and J gave up 1 base, with 12 bases separating them. CDR1 and CDR2 from the germline V gene are SGHTA and FQGNSA. The CDR3 contains 15 residues. CDR3 protein: CASSPQGLSNQPQHF. The DNA of the CDR3 is TGTGCCAGCAGCCCGCAGGGCCTAAGCAATCAGCCCCAGCATTTT.

The chain is built from TRBV5-1 and TRBJ2-5; 8 bases align to TRBD2. The J segment lost 7 bases and the V segment lost 3 bases, leaving 5 bases of the junction unmatched. In germline, CDR1 is SGHRS, CDR2 YFSETQ. CDR3 size: 13 residues. The CDR3 loop reads CASSSGGEGTQYF. The CDR3 DNA reads TGCGCCAGCAGCTCCGGGGGGGAGGGGACCCAGTACTTC.

This chain connects TRBV2 to TRBJ2-1; tentative D call: TRBD2 (6 bases). CDR3 length: 13 amino acids. Germline assignment: CDR1 SNHLY and CDR2 FYNNEI. V was trimmed by 6 bases and J by 10 bases, leaving 16 bases between them. CDR3 in amino acids: CASREGLYSEQFF. In DNA, the CDR3 is TGTGCCAGCAGGGAGGGACTCTACTCGGAGCAGTTCTTC.

This sequence joins TRBV12-3 or TRBV12-4 and TRBJ1-1; tentative D call: TRBD1 (5 bases). The CDR3 loop spans 13 amino acids. Deletions cut 7 bases from V and 0 bases from J, with 9 bases between. The CDR3 nucleotides read TGTGCCAGCACCGTACAGGTGAACACTGAAGCTTTCTTT. Amino acid sequence: CASTVQVNTEAFF.

V is TRBV18 and J is TRBJ1-1, with TRBD1 as a possible D gene (6 bases). The germline gives CDR1 KGHSH, CDR2 LQKENI. The CDR3 is 14 residues long. The germline V and J ends were trimmed by 4 bases and 1 base, with 10 bases remaining between them. The CDR3 reads CASSRRTENTEAFF. The DNA for the CDR3 is TGTGCCAGCTCACGTCGGACAGAGAACACTGAAGCTTTCTTT.

This chain uses TRBV7-2 with TRBJ2-7; 9 bases line up with TRBD1. Trimming at V came to 1 base and at J to 5 bases, leaving 6 bases not matched to a gene. The germline V gene encodes CDR1 SGHTA and CDR2 FQGNSA. The CDR3 has 15 residues. The CDR3 DNA follows: TGTGCCAGCAGCTTAGGGGGGACAGGGAGAAACGAGCAGTACTTC. Amino acid sequence: CASSLGGTGRNEQYF. Complete variable domain (other parts from reference TRBV7-2 and TRBJ2-7): GAGVSQSPSNKVTEKGKDVELRCDPISGHTALYWYRQSLGQGLEFLIYFQGNSAPDKSGLPSDRFSAERTGGSVSTLTIQRTQQEDSAVYLCASSLGGTGRNEQYFGPGTRLTVT.

The V call is TRBV19, the J call TRBJ1-1, with TRBD1 as a possible D gene (5 bases). Trimming took 7 bases from V and 3 from J, leaving 12 bases between them. Germline V gene lookup returns CDR1 LNHDA and CDR2 SQIVND (reference sequence). The length of the CDR3 is 13 residues. CDR3 amino acids: CASNRGGDTEAFF. The CDR3 bases are TGTGCCAGTAATCGGGGAGGGGACACTGAAGCTTTCTTT.

The genes are TRBV28 and TRBJ1-2; D might be TRBD1 (6 bases). The CDR3 spans 13 residues. The V gene's germline CDR1 is MDHEN and CDR2 SYDVKM. Trimming left V 4 bases short and J 2 bases short, with 8 bases between. This CDR3 is CASSSDRNYGYTF. As DNA, the CDR3 is TGTGCCAGCAGTTCGGACAGAAACTATGGCTACACCTTC.

This sequence joins TRBV10-1 and TRBJ2-3; 8 nucleotides line up with TRBD1. V gave up 5 bases and J gave up 0 bases; unmatched junction bases: 7. Germline V gene sequence: CDR1 WNHNN, CDR2 SYGVQD (reference sequence). The CDR3 has 16 residues. CDR3 coding DNA: TGCGCCAGCAGTAACGGACAGGGATCTAGCACAGATACGCAGTATTTT. It translates to CASSNGQGSSTDTQYF.

The V gene is TRBV27, the J gene TRBJ1-1; maybe TRBD1 (6 bases). The germline gives CDR1 MNHEY, CDR2 SMNVEV (reference sequence). CDR3 size: 18 residues. The ends were cut back, 6 bases at V and 5 bases at J, with 28 bases in the middle. This chain's CDR3 is CASRTPPRGAGARTEAFF. The DNA for the CDR3 is TGTGCCAGCAGAACTCCTCCCCGGGGCGCAGGGGCAAGGACTGAAGCTTTCTTT.

The gene calls are TRBV5-8 and TRBJ1-2; no definite D call. V dropped 0 bases and J dropped 0 bases, with 9 bases sitting between them. The germline gives CDR1 SGHTS, CDR2 YDEGEE. This CDR3 region has 15 residues. The chain's CDR3 is CASSLAATPNYGYTF. Here the CDR3 DNA reads TGTGCCAGCAGCTTGGCCGCTACCCCTAACTATGGCTACACCTTC.

A single count supports this clone. The chain is built from TRBV5-1 and TRBJ2-1, with 10 bases fitting TRBD1. Germline V lookup: CDR1 SGHRS, CDR2 YFSETQ. This CDR3 has 15 amino acids. V dropped 4 bases and J dropped 9; count of bases not matched to a gene: 10. The CDR3 region is CASSLPPGQGSEQFF. DNA of the CDR3: TGCGCCAGCAGCCTCCCCCCGGGACAGGGGTCTGAGCAGTTCTTC. The entire variable domain, with the rest obtained from reference TRBV5-1 and TRBJ2-1, is as follows: KAGVTQTPRYLIKTRGQQVTLSCSPISGHRSVSWYQQTPGQGLQFLFEYFSETQRNKGNFPGRFSGRQFSNSRSEMNVSTLELGDSALYLCASSLPPGQGSEQFFGPGTRLTVL.

The chain uses TRBV5-1 and TRBJ1-1, with 7 bases lining up with TRBD1. With V trimmed by 5 bases and J by 8 bases, 9 bases remained unmatched. CDR1 and CDR2 from the germline V gene are SGHRS and YFSETQ. The CDR3 covers 13 residues. DNA of the CDR3: TGCGCCAGCAGTTGGGACAGCCCAGCCGAAGCTTTCTTT. It yields the protein CASSWDSPAEAFF.

The chain has TRBV19 and TRBJ2-2; weak D call: TRBD1 (6 bases). The CDR3 spans 14 residues. V was clipped by 8 bases and J by 5 bases, with 15 bases between them. Germline loops: CDR1 LNHDA, CDR2 SQIVND (reference sequence). The CDR3 coding sequence is TGTGCCAGTGGGGGCGTGAGCCCAACCGGGGAGCTGTTTTTT. Protein product: CASGGVSPTGELFF.

V gene TRBV7-8 combines with J gene TRBJ1-1; 7 nucleotides line up with TRBD1. CDR1 is SGHVS and CDR2 is FQNEAQ in the germline V gene. The CDR3 contains 17 residues. V trimming: 2 bases; J trimming: 2 bases; junction bases outside the gene matches: 11. This CDR3 is CASSLFSTQGVNTEAFF. The CDR3 DNA is TGTGCCAGCAGCTTATTTTCCACCCAGGGGGTAAACACTGAAGCTTTCTTT.

V is TRBV6-6 and J is TRBJ1-5; 10 positions agree with TRBD1. The CDR3 loop spans 16 amino acids. Trimming took 0 bases from V and 6 from J; bases not matched to a gene: 5. CDR1 MNHNY and CDR2 SVGAGI come from the germline V gene (reference sequence). DNA of the CDR3: TGTGCCAGCAGTTACTCGGGACAGGGGAACGGTCAGCCCCAGCATTTT. Its translation: CASSYSGQGNGQPQHF.

Only a few counts were recorded for this clone. This sequence joins TRBV7-8 and TRBJ2-1; no clear D gene. The CDR3 contains 16 residues. CDR1 and CDR2 (germline): SGHVS, FQNEAQ. V lost 2 bases and J lost 1, with 12 bases in between. CDR3 DNA: TGTGCCAGCAGCTTATATCGGGTCGGGTCCTACAATGAGCAGTTCTTC. Translating gives CASSLYRVGSYNEQFF. The full variable domain, completed using reference TRBV7-8 and TRBJ2-1, is GAGVSQSPRYKVAKRGQDVALRCDPISGHVSLFWYQQALGQGPEFLTYFQNEAQLDKSGLPSDRFFAERPEGSVSTLKIQRTQQEDSAVYLCASSLYRVGSYNEQFFGPGTRLTVL.

Only one count was recorded for this clone. The chain has TRBV5-1 and TRBJ1-1; weak D call: TRBD1 (5 bases). The CDR3 extends over 16 amino acids. V gave up 1 base and J gave up 1 base, with 14 bases separating them. The V gene's germline CDR1 is SGHRS and CDR2 YFSETQ. The CDR3 DNA is TGCGCCAGCAGCTTGTCCCCGGGACTCACGAACACTGAAGCTTTCTTT. It specifies CASSLSPGLTNTEAFF. Full variable domain (missing parts from reference TRBV5-1 and TRBJ1-1): KAGVTQTPRYLIKTRGQQVTLSCSPISGHRSVSWYQQTPGQGLQFLFEYFSETQRNKGNFPGRFSGRQFSNSRSEMNVSTLELGDSALYLCASSLSPGLTNTEAFFGQGTRLTVV.